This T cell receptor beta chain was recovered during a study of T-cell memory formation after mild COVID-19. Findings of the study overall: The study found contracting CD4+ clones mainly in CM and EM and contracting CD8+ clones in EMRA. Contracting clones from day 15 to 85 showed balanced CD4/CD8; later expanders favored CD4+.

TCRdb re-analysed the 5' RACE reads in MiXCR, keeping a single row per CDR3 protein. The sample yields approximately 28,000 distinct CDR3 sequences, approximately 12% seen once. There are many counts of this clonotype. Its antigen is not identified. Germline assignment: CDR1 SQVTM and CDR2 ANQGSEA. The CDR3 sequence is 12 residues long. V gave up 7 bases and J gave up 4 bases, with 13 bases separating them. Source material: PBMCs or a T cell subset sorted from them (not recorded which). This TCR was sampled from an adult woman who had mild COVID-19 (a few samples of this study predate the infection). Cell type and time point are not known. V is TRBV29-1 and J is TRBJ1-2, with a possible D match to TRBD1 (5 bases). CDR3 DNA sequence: TGCAGCGCTAAGGGAGGGGCCTATGGCTACACCTTC. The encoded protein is CSAKGGAYGYTF.